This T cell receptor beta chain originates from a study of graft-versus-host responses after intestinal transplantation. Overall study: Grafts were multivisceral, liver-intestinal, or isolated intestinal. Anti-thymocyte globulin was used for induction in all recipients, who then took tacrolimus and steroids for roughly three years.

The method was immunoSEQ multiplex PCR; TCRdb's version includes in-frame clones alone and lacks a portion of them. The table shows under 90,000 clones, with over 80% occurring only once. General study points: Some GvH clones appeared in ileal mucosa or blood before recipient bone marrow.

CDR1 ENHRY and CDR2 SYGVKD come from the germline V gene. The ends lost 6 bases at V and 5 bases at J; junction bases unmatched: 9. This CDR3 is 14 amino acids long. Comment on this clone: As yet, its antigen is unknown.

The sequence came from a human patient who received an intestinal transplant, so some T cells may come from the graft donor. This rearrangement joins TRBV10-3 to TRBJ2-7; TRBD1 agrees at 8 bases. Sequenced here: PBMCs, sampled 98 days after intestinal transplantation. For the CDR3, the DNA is TGTGCCATCAGGCTCACGACAGGGGCTGACGAGCAGTACTTC. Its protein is CAIRLTTGADEQYF.